The following is a T cell receptor beta chain sequence with its context. The antigen it binds to is not known. There are no base qualities to consult, and no much larger clone falls within one base. TCRbeta CDR3 regions were amplified from genomic DNA using the immunoSEQ Assay, a bias-controlled multiplex PCR. In the original analysis: Nucleated cell counts per sample were estimated from amplification of reference gene primers within the assay. Sequence reads were collapsed and filtered to measure the absolute abundance of every unique TCRbeta CDR3 rearrangement. For each sample, productive Simpson clonality was calculated as the square root of Simpson's diversity index over productive rearrangements. TCRdb's version of the immuneACCESS table is confined to in-frame rearrangements and falls short of the full clone set. An unresolved V gene accounts for under half of the shortfall where checked; the remainder is of unknown origin. V, J and clone size derive from that table, while D and trimming were established from the DNA sequence. The sample table records tens of thousands of clones; more than 80% of these occur just once. The biggest ten clones account for 15% to 20% of the sample.

The CDR3 sequence holds 15 residues, the cysteine and phenylalanine included. Solely the CDR3 DNA is kept, with 45 bases framed from the first base. V has 1 base trimmed and J has 5 bases trimmed; junction bases matching no gene number 3. Via the germline V gene (reference sequence), CDR1 is SGHNT and CDR2 YYREEE. The source of the sample is a study of blood T cell repertoires in COVID-19 (dated by TCRdb to the early 2020s). Turning to the overall study: The collaborator samples originated in the United States, Italy and Spain and spanned the acute and convalescent phases of COVID-19. The prospective study material was composed of cDNA or gDNA derived from T cells, B-cell-depleted T cells, or PBMCs. Subjects who had been exposed to COVID-19, were actively infected with it, or had recovered from it provided the deeply sampled blood TCRbeta repertoires that made up the dataset. The repertoires were released in a freely available public database meant as a resource for research on the immune response to SARS-CoV-2. The samples were drawn from two sources: the first 160 participants of the ongoing ImmuneRACE study, and 1,000 to 1,500 subjects contributed by 6 global collaborators. Sample metadata almost always included a de-identified subject ID, COVID-19 status, age in years and sex. Where HLA class I and class II types were available, the types were taken from metadata supplied by the sample provider, not from assay-based typing.

In Seattle, one collaborating source enrolled patients while the infection was active and tracked those patients longitudinally over the course of disease. Whole blood was collected in K2EDTA tubes by collaborating institutions according to the institutions' own protocols. For TCRbeta analysis, collaborators shipped samples as frozen whole blood, isolated PBMCs, or DNA extracted from either of those sample types. General conclusions and limits of the study: Clinical and demographic metadata were provided uncurated, with the amount varying by source and participant.

The chain is encoded by TRBV5-4 joined to TRBJ2-5, with 12 bases aligning to TRBD2. Sequencing was done on a sample of peripheral blood. The source is a woman aged 55-69 years with COVID-19, enrolled during active disease. The CDR3 region reads CASSLRLAGVETQYF. The DNA reads as follows: TGTGCCAGCAGCTTGCGACTAGCGGGAGTGGAGACCCAGTACTTC. The full variable domain, with segments outside the CDR3 supplied by the reference TRBV5-4 and TRBJ2-5 proteins, appears as ETGVTQSPTHLIKTRGQQVTLRCSSQSGHNTVSWYQQALGQGPQFIFQYYREEENGRGNFPPRFSGLQFPNYSSELNVNALELDDSALYLCASSLRLAGVETQYFGPGTRLLVL.